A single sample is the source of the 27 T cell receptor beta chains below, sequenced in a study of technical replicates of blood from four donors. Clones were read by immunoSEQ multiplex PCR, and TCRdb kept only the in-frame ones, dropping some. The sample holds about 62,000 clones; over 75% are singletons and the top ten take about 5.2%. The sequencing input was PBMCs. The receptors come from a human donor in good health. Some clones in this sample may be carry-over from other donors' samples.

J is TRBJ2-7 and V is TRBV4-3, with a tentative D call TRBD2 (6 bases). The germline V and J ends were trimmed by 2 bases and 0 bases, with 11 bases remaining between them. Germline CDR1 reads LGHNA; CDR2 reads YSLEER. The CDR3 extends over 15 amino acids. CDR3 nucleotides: TGCGCCAGCAGCCAAAAGGCGGGACTCTCCTACGAGCAGTACTTC. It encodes CASSQKAGLSYEQYF.

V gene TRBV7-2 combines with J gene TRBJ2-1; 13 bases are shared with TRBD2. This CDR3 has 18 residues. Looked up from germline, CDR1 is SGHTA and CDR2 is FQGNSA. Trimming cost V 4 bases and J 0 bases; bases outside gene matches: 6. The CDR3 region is CASSSGLAGISSYNEQFF. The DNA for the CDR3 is TGTGCCAGCAGCTCGGGACTAGCGGGAATAAGCTCCTACAATGAGCAGTTCTTC. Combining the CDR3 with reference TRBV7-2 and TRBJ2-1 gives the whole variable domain GAGVSQSPSNKVTEKGKDVELRCDPISGHTALYWYRQSLGQGLEFLIYFQGNSAPDKSGLPSDRFSAERTGGSVSTLTIQRTQQEDSAVYLCASSSGLAGISSYNEQFFGPGTRLTVL.

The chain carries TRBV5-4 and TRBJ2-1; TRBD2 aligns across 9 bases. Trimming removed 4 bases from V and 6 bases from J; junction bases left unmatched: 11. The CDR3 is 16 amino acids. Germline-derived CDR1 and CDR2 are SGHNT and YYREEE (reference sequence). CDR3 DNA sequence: TGTGCCAGCAGCATAAAGACTAGCGGACACTTCAATGAGCAGTTCTTC. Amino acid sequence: CASSIKTSGHFNEQFF.

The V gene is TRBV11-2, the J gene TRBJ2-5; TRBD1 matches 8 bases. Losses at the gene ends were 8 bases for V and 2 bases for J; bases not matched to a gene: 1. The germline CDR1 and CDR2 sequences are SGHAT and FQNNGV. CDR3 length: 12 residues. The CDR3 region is CASGTGQETQYF. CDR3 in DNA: TGTGCCAGCGGGACAGGACAAGAGACCCAGTACTTC.

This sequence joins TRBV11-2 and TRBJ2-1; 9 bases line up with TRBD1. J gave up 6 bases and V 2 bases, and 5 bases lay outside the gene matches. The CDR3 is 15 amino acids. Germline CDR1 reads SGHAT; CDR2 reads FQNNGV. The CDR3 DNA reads TGTGCCAGCAGCTTACTACAGGGGGCCAGCAATGAGCAGTTCTTC. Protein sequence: CASSLLQGASNEQFF.

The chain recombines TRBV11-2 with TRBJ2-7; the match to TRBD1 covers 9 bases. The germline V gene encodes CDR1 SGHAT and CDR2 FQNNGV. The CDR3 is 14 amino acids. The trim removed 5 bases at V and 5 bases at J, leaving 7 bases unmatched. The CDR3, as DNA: TGTGCCAGCAGCCTTGGGACAGGGTTGAACGAGCAGTACTTC. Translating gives CASSLGTGLNEQYF.

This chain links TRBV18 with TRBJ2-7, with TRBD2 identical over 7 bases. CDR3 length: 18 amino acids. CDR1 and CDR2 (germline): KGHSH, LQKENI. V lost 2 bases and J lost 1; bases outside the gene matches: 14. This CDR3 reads CASSPSTDRGGDSYEQYF. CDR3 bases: TGTGCCAGCTCACCAAGTACTGATAGGGGAGGGGATTCCTACGAGCAGTACTTC. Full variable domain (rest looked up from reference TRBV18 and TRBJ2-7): NAGVMQNPRHLVRRRGQEARLRCSPMKGHSHVYWYRQLPEEGLKFMVYLQKENIIDESGMPKERFSAEFPKEGPSILRIQQVVRGDSAAYFCASSPSTDRGGDSYEQYFGPGTRLTVT.

The CDR3 reads CASSQDGGWGSAGTDTQYF. Here the CDR3 DNA reads TGCGCCAGCAGCCAAGATGGGGGGTGGGGGAGCGCAGGCACAGATACGCAGTATTTT. This chain uses TRBV4-3 with TRBJ2-3, with D possibly TRBD2 on 6 matching bases. Germline V gene sequence: CDR1 LGHNA, CDR2 YSLEER. The CDR3 extends over 19 amino acids. Trimming removed 0 bases at V and 1 base at J, with 20 bases between.

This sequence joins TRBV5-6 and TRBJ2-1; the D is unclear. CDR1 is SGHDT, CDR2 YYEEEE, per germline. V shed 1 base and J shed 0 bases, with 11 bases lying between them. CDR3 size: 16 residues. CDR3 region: CASSLTMLSSYNEQFF. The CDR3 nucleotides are TGTGCCAGCAGCTTGACTATGCTTTCCTCCTACAATGAGCAGTTCTTC. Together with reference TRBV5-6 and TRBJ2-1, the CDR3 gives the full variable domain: DAGVTQSPTHLIKTRGQQVTLRCSPKSGHDTVSWYQQALGQGPQFIFQYYEEEERQRGNFPDRFSGHQFPNYSSELNVNALLLGDSALYLCASSLTMLSSYNEQFFGPGTRLTVL.

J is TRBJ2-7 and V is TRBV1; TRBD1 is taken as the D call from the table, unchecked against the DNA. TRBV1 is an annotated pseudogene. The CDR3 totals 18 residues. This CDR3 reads CTSSRPGQGCMQAYEQYF. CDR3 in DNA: TGCACCAGCAGCCGCCCGGGACAGGGGTGTATGCAGGCCTACGAGCAGTACTTC.

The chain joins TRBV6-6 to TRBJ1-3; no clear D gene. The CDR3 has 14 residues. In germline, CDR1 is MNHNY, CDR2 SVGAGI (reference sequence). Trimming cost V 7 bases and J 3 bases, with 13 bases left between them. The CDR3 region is CASIRTEVGNTIYF. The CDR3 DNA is TGTGCCAGCATTCGGACTGAGGTTGGAAACACCATATATTTT.

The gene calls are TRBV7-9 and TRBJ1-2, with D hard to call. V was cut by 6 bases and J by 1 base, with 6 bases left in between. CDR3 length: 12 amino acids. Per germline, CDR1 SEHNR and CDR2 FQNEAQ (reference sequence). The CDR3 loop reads CASSQINYGYTF. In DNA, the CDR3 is TGTGCCAGCAGTCAGATTAACTATGGCTACACCTTC.

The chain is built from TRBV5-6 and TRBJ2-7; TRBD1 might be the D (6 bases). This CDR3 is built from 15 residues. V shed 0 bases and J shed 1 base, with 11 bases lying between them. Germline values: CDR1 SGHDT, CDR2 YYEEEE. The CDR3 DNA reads TGTGCCAGCAGCTTGGCCTCGGACAGATCCTACGAGCAGTACTTC. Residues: CASSLASDRSYEQYF.

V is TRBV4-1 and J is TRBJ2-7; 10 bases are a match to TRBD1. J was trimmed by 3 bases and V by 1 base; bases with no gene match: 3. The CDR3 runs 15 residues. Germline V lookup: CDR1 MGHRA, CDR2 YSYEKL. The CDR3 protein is CASSQVGTGVYEQYF. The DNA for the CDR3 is TGCGCCAGCAGCCAAGTAGGGACAGGGGTCTACGAGCAGTACTTC.

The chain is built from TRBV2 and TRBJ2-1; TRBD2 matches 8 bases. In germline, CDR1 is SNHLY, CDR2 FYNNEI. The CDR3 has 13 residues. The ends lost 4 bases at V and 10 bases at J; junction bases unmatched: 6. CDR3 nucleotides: TGTGCCAGCAGTGCTTTGCGGGGGGAGGAGCAGTTCTTC. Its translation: CASSALRGEEQFF.

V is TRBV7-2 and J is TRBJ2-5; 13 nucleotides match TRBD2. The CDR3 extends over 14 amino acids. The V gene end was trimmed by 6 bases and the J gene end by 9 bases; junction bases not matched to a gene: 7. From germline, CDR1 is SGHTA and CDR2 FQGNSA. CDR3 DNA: TGTGCCAGCAGGGGGACTAGCGGGGCCGGGTCCCAGTACTTC. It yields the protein CASRGTSGAGSQYF.

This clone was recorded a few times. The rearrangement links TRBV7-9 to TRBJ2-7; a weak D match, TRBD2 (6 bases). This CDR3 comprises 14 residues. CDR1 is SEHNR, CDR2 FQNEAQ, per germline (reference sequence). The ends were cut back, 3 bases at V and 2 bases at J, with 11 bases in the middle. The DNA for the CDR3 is TGTGCCAGCAGCTTCTCAAGCGGGCCCTACGAGCAGTACTTC. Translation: CASSFSSGPYEQYF.

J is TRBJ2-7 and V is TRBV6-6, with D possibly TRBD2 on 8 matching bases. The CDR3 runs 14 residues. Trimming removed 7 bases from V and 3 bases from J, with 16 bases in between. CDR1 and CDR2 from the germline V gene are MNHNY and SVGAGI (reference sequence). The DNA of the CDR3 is TGTGCCAGCAAGGGGGCGGGGGGAAACTACGAGCAGTACTTC. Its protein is CASKGAGGNYEQYF.

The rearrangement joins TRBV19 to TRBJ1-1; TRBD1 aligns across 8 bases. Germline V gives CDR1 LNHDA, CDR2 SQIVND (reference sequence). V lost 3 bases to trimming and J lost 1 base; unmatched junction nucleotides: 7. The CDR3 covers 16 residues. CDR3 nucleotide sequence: TGTGCCAGTAGTATCACGTCAGGGGGCTCGAACACTGAAGCTTTCTTT. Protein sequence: CASSITSGGSNTEAFF.

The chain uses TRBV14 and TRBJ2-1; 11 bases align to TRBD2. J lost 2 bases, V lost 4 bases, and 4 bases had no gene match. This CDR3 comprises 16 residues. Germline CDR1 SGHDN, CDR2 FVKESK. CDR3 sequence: CASSRTLAGAYNEQFF. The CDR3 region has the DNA TGTGCCAGCAGCCGAACACTAGCGGGGGCCTACAATGAGCAGTTCTTC.

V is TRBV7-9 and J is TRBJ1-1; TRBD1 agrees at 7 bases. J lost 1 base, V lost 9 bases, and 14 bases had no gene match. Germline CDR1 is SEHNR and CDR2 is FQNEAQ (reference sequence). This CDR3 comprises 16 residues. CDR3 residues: CARCPRGLWKNTEAFF. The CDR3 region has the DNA TGTGCCAGGTGCCCAAGGGGGCTCTGGAAGAACACTGAAGCTTTCTTT.

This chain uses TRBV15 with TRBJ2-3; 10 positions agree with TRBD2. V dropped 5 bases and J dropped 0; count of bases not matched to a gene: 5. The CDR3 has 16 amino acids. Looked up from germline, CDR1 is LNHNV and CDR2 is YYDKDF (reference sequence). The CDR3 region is CATSLRSGRSTDTQYF. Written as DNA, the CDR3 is TGTGCCACCAGCCTCCGTAGCGGGAGGAGCACAGATACGCAGTATTTT. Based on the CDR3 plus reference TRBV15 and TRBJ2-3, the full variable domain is DAMVIQNPRYQVTQFGKPVTLSCSQTLNHNVMYWYQQKSSQAPKLLFHYYDKDFNNEADTPDNFQSRRPNTSFCFLDIRSPGLGDTAMYLCATSLRSGRSTDTQYFGPGTRLTVL.

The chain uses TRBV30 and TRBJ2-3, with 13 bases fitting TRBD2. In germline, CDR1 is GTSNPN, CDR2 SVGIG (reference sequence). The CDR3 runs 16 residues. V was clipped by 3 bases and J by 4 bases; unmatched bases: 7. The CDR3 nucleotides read TGTGCCTGGAGCGCCGGGACTAGCGGGGTTGCAGATACGCAGTATTTT. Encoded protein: CAWSAGTSGVADTQYF.

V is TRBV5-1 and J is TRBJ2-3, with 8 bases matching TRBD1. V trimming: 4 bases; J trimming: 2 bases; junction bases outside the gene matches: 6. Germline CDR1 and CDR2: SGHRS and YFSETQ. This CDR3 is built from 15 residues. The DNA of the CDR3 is TGCGCCAGCAGCCCAACGGACAGGGCCACAGATACGCAGTATTTT. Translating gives CASSPTDRATDTQYF. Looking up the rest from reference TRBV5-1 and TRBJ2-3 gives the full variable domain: KAGVTQTPRYLIKTRGQQVTLSCSPISGHRSVSWYQQTPGQGLQFLFEYFSETQRNKGNFPGRFSGRQFSNSRSEMNVSTLELGDSALYLCASSPTDRATDTQYFGPGTRLTVL.

CDR3 amino acids: CASSLLRGRSNPEAFF. CDR3 in DNA: TGTGCCAGCAGCTTATTGCGGGGGAGGTCCAACCCTGAAGCTTTCTTT. The rearrangement links TRBV11-2 to TRBJ1-1, with D tentatively TRBD1 (5 bases). The germline V gene has CDR1 SGHAT and CDR2 FQNNGV. V shed 2 bases and J shed 6 bases, with 19 bases lying between them. The CDR3 spans 16 residues.

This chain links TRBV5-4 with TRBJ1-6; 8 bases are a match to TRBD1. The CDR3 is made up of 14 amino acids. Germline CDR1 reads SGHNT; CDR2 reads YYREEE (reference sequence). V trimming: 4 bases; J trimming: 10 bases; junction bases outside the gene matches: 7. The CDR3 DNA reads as TGTGCCAGCAGCCTCAGGGGGCGCCGATCACCCCTCCACTTT. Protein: CASSLRGRRSPLHF.

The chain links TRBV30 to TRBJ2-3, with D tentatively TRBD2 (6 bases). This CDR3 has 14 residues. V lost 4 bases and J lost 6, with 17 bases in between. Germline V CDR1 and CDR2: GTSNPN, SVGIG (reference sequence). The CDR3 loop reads CAWMSRVGGDTQYF. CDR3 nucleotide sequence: TGTGCCTGGATGAGCAGGGTGGGAGGTGATACGCAGTATTTT.